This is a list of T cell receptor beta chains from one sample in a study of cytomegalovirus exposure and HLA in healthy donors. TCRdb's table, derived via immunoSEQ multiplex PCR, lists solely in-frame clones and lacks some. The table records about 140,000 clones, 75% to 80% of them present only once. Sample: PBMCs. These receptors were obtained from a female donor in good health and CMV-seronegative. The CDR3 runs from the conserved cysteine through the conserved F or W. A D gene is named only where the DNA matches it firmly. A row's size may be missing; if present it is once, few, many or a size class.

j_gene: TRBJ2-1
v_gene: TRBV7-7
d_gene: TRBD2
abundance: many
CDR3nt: TGTGCCAGCAGCCCCGGGGGGGGCTACAATGAGCAGTTCTTC
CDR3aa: CASSPGGGYNEQFF

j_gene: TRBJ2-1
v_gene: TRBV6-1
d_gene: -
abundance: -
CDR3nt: TGTGCCAGCAGTGAGCGCCCCTACAATGAGCAGTTCTTC
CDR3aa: CASSERPYNEQFF

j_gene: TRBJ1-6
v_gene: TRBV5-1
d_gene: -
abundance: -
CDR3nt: TGCGCCAGCTCAGACGCGGGCTATAATTCACCCCTCCACTTT
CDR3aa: CASSDAGYNSPLHF

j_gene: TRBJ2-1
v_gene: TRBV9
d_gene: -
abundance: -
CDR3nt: TGTGCCAGCAGCCCACAGACATTTACCTACAATGAGCAGTTCTTC
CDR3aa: CASSPQTFTYNEQFF

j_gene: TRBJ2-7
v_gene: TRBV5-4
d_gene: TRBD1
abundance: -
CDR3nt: TGTGCCAGCAGCCCAGGTGCGGGACAGGGGGCATGCGAGCAGTACTTC
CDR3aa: CASSPGAGQGACEQYF

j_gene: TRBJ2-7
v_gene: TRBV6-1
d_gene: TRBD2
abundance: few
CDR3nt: TGTGCCAGCAGTGAATCGGTAGGACTAGCAGGAAGCTACGAGCAGTACTTC
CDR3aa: CASSESVGLAGSYEQYF

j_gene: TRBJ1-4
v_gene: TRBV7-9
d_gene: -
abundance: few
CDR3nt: TGTGCCAGCAGCTTATCGTCAGGGCCCTCGGCAAATGAAAAACTGTTTTTT
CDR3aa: CASSLSSGPSANEKLFF

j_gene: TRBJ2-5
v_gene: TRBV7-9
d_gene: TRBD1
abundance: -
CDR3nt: TGTGCCAGCAGCTCCCCGGGACAGGGACAAGAGACCCAGTACTTC
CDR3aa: CASSSPGQGQETQYF

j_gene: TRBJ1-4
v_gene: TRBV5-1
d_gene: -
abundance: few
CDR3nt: TGCGCCAGCAGCTTGGGGTGGAGGGGTGAAAAACTGTTTTTT
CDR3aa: CASSLGWRGEKLFF

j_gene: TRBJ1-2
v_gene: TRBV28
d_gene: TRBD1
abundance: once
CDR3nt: TGTGCCAGCAGTTCTACAGGGGGAGGGGACTATGGCTACACCTTC
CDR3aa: CASSSTGGGDYGYTF

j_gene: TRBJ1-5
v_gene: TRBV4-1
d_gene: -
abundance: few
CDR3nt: TGCGCCAGCAGCAGCGACAGCCTCAATCAGCCCCAGCATTTT
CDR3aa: CASSSDSLNQPQHF

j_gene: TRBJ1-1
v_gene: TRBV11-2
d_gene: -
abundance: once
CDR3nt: TGTGCCAGCAGCTCCTGGGCCGGGGAGGGAACTGAAGCTTTCTTT
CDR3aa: CASSSWAGEGTEAFF

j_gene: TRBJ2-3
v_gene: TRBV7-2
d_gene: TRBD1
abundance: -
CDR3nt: TGTGCCAGCAGCTTTGACAGGGGGCCGACAGATACGCAGTATTTT
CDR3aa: CASSFDRGPTDTQYF

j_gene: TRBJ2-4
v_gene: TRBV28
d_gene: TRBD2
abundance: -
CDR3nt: TGTGCCAGCAGTTTAGCGGGAGTGGGCAAAAACATTCAGTACTTC
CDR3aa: CASSLAGVGKNIQYF

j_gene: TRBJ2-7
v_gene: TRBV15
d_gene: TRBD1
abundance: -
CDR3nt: TGTGCCACCAGCAGAGGACTGAAGGGACAGGGAGGCGAGCAGTACTTC
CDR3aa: CATSRGLKGQGGEQYF

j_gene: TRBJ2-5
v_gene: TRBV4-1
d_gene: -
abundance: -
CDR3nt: TGCGCCAGCTCGCAGGGGCAGGGGCCCACTCAAGAGACCCAGTACTTC
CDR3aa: CASSQGQGPTQETQYF

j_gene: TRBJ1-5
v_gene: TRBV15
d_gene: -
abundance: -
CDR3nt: TGTGCCACCAGCAGAGTAGCCCAAAATCAGCCCCAGCATTTT
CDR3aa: CATSRVAQNQPQHF

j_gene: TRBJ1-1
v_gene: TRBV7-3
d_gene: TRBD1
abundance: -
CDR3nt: TGTGCCAGCAGCTTAACCCCGACAGGGGCCACTGAAGCTTTCTTT
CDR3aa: CASSLTPTGATEAFF

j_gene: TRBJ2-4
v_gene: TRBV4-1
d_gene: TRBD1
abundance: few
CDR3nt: TGCGCCAGCAGCCCCGGACAGGCCTCGGGGGCCAAAAACATTCAGTACTTC
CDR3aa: CASSPGQASGAKNIQYF

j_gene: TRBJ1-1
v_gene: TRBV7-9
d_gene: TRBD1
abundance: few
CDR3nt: TGTGCCAGCAGCGTAACAGGGGGAGAAGCTTTCTTT
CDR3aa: CASSVTGGEAFF

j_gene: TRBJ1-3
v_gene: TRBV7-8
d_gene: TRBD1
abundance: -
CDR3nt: TGTGCCAGCAGCTTAGGGCAGGGGGTGGGAAACACCATATATTTT
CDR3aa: CASSLGQGVGNTIYF

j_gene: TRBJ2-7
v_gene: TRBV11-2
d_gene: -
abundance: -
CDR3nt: TGTGCCAGCAGCCTAGATGGGACTCCCTACGAGCAGTACTTC
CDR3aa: CASSLDGTPYEQYF

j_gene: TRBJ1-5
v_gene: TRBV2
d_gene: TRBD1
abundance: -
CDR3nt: TGTGCCAGCAGGGGGGGACAGGATCATCAGCCCCAGCATTTT
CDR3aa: CASRGGQDHQPQHF

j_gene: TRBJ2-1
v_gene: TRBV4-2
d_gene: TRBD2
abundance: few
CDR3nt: TGTGCCAGCAGCCAAGATCAGGCTAGCGGGCCCTACAATGAGCAGTTCTTC
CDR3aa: CASSQDQASGPYNEQFF

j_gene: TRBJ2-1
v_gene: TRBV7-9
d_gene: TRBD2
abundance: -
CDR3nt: TGTGCCAGCAGTGTGGGGACTAGTACCTATGAGCAGTTCTTC
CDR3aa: CASSVGTSTYEQFF

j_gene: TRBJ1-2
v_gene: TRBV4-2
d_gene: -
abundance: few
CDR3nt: TGTGCCAGCAGCCCACAAGATGGGGGGATTAACTATGGCTACACCTTC
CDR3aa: CASSPQDGGINYGYTF

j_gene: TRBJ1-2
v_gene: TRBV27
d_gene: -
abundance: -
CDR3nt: TGTGCCAGCAGTTTACGTGGAGCAGGGTTAGGCTACACCTTC
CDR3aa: CASSLRGAGLGYTF

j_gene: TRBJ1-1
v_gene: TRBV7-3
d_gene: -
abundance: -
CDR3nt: TGTGCCAGCAGCCAAACAGATAACACTGAAGCTTTCTTT
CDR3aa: CASSQTDNTEAFF

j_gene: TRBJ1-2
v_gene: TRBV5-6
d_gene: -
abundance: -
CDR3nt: TGTGCCAGCAGCCCCGGCGGCTACCCTAACTATGGCTACACCTTC
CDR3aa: CASSPGGYPNYGYTF

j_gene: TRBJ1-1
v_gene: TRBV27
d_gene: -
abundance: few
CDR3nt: TGTGCCAGCAGTTTCCAATCCGGGACTGAAGCTTTCTTT
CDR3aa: CASSFQSGTEAFF

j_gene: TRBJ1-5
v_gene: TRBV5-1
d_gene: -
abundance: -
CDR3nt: TGCGCCAGCAGCTTGTTCTGGGGCTTGCATTTT
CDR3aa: CASSLFWGLHF

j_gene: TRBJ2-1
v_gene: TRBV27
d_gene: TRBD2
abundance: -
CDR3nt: TGTGCCAGCAGTTTTTGGCGGGAGGGGAGGAATGAGCAGTTCTTC
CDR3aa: CASSFWREGRNEQFF

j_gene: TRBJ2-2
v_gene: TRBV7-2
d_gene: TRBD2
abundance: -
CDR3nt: TGTGCCAGCAGCCCAACTAGCGGAGCCACCGGGGAGCTGTTTTTT
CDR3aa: CASSPTSGATGELFF

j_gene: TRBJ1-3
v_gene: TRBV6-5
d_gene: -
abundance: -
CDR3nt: TGTGCCAGTTCCTCCGGGGGGTCTGGAAACACCATATATTTT
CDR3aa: CASSSGGSGNTIYF

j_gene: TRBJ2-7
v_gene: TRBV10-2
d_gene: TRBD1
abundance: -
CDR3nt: TGCGCCAGCAGTATTTACCGGACAGGGGACGAGCAGTACTTC
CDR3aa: CASSIYRTGDEQYF

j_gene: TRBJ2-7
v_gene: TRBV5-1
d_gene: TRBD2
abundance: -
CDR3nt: TGCGCCAGCAGCTTGGCCGTAGCGGGTAAAGGTCTCTACGAGCAGTACTTC
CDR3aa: CASSLAVAGKGLYEQYF

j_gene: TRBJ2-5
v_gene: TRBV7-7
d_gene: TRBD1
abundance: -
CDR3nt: TGTGCTAGCAGCCCAGGGGGACAGCAACAAGAGACCCAGTACTTC
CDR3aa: CASSPGGQQQETQYF

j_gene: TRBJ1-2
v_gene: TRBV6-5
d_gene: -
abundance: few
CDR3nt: TGTGCCAGCAGTTGGGAAAGTGGGGCGGCTAACTATGGCTACACCTTC
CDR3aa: CASSWESGAANYGYTF

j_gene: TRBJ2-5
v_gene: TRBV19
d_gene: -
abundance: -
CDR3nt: TGTGCCAGTAGTATCGTCGGCGGGGCCCAAGAGACCCAGTACTTC
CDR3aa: CASSIVGGAQETQYF

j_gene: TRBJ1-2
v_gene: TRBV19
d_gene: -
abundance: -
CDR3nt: TGTGCCAGTAGGGGCAGGCCTACGGATGGCTACACCTTC
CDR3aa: CASRGRPTDGYTF

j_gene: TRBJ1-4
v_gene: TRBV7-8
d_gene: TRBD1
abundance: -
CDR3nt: TGTGCCAGCAGCTTAAGGGACCAGGGGGCGGACGGAAAACTGTTTTTT
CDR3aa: CASSLRDQGADGKLFF

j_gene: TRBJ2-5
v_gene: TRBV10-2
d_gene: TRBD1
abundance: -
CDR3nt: TGCGCCAGCAGGCCCGGGACAGAAAAAGAGACCCAGTACTTC
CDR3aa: CASRPGTEKETQYF